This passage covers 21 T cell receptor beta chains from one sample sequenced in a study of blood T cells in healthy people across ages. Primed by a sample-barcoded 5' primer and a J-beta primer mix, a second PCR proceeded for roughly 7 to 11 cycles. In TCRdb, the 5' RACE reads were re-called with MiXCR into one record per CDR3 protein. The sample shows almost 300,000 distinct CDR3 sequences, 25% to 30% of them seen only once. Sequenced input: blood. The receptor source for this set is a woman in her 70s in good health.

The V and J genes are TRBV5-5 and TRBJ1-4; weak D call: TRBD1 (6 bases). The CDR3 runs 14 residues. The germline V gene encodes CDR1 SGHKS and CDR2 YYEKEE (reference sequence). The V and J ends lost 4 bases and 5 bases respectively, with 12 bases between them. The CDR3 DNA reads TGTGCCAGCAGCATGACAGGCCGGAATGAAAAACTGTTTTTT. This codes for CASSMTGRNEKLFF.

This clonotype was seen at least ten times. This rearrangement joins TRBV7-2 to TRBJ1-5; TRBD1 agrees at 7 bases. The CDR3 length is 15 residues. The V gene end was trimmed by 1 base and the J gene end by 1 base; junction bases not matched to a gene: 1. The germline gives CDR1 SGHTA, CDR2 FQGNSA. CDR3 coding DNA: TGTGCCAGCAGCTTAGAGGGGGCGAGCAATCAGCCCCAGCATTTT. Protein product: CASSLEGASNQPQHF.

CDR3 nucleotide sequence: TGTGCCAGCAGCCAAGGGCCTAACGGACTAGCGGGAGTGAGGGAGACCCAGTACTTC. This codes for CASSQGPNGLAGVRETQYF. The J gene is TRBJ2-5, the V gene TRBV3-1; 13 nucleotides agree with TRBD2. CDR1 and CDR2 from the germline V gene are LGHDT and YNNKEL (reference sequence). V shed 1 base and J 5 bases; nucleotides not matched to a gene: 13. The CDR3 loop spans 19 amino acids.

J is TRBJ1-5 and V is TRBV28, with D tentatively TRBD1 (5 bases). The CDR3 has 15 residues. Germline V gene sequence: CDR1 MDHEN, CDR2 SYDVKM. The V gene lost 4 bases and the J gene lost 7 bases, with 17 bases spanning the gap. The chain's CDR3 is CASSSPGLKRQPQHF. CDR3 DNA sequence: TGTGCCAGCAGTTCACCGGGACTAAAGAGACAGCCCCAGCATTTT. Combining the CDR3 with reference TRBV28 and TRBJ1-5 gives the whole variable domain DVKVTQSSRYLVKRTGEKVFLECVQDMDHENMFWYRQDPGLGLRLIYFSYDVKMKEKGDIPEGYSVSREKKERFSLILESASTNQTSMYLCASSSPGLKRQPQHFGDGTRLSIL.

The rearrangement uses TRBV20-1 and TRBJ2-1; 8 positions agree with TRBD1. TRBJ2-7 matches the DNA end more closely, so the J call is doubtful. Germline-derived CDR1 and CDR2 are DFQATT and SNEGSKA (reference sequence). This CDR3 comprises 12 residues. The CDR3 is CSADREAYEQYF. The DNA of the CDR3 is TGCAGTGCGGACAGGGAGGCGTACGAGCAGTACTTC.

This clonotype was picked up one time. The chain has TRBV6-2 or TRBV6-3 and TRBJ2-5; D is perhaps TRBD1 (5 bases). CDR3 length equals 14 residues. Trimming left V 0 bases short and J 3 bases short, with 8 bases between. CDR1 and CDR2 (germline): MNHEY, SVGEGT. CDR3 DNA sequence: TGTGCCAGCAGTTACTCGGGGCGGAAAGAGACCCAGTACTTC. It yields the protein CASSYSGRKETQYF.

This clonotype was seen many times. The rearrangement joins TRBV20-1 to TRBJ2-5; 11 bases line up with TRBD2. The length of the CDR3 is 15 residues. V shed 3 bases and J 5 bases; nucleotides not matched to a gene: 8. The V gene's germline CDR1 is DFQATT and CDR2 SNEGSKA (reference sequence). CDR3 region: CSARELAGGPETQYF. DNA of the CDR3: TGCAGTGCTAGGGAGTTAGCGGGAGGGCCGGAGACCCAGTACTTC.

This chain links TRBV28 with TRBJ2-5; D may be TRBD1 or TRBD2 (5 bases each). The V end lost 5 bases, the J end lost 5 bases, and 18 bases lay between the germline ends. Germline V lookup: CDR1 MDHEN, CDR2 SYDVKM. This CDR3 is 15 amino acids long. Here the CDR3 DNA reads TGTGCCAGCAGTAACTCGGGACGGCCAGAGGAGACCCAGTACTTC. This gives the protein CASSNSGRPEETQYF. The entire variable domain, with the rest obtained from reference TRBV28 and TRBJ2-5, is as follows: DVKVTQSSRYLVKRTGEKVFLECVQDMDHENMFWYRQDPGLGLRLIYFSYDVKMKEKGDIPEGYSVSREKKERFSLILESASTNQTSMYLCASSNSGRPEETQYFGPGTRLLVL.

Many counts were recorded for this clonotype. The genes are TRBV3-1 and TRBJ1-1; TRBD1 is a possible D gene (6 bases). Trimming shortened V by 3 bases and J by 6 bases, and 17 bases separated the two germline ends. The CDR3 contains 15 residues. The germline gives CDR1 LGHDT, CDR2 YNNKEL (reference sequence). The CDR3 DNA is TGTGCCAGCAGCCAGCGGGGGGGCCCTAGCCCTGAAGCTTTCTTT. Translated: CASSQRGGPSPEAFF.

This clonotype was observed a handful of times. Written as DNA, the CDR3 is TGTGCCAGCAGTAAAGACGATTTTAATGAAAAACTGTTTTTT. Translation: CASSKDDFNEKLFF. V is TRBV12-3 or TRBV12-4 and J is TRBJ1-4; D unclear. This CDR3 has 14 amino acids. V lost 5 bases and J 4 bases, leaving 11 bases between the germline ends.

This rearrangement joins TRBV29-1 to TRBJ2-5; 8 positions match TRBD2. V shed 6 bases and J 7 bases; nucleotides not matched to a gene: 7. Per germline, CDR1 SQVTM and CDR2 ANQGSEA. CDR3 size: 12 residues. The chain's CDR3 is CSVGGGTGTQYF. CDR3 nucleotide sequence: TGCAGCGTCGGGGGGGGTACTGGGACCCAGTACTTC.

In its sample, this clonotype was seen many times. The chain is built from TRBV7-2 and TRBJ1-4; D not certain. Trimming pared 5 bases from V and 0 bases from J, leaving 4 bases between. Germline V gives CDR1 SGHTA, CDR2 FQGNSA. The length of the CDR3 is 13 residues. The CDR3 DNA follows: TGTGCCAGCAGCCGATCAACTAATGAAAAACTGTTTTTT. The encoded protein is CASSRSTNEKLFF.

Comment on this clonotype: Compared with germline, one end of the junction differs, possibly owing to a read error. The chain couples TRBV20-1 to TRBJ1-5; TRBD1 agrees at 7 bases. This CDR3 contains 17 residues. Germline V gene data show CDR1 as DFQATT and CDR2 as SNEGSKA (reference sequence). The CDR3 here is CSVRRDQDRRLNQPQHF. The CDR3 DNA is TGCAGTGTTAGACGGGACCAGGACAGGCGTTTAAATCAGCCCCAGCATTTT.

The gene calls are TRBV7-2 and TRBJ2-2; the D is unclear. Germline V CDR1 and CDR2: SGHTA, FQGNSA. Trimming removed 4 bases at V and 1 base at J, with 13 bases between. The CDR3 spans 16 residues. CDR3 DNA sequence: TGTGCCAGCAGCTACTCCCTAACGGAGAACACCGGGGAGCTGTTTTTT. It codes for CASSYSLTENTGELFF. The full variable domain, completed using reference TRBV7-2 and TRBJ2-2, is GAGVSQSPSNKVTEKGKDVELRCDPISGHTALYWYRQSLGQGLEFLIYFQGNSAPDKSGLPSDRFSAERTGGSVSTLTIQRTQQEDSAVYLCASSYSLTENTGELFFGEGSRLTVL.

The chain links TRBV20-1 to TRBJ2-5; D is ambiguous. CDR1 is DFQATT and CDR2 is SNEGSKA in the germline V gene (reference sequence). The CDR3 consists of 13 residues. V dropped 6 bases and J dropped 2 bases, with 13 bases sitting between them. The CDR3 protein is CSAGANLQETQYF. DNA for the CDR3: TGCAGTGCCGGTGCGAACCTTCAAGAGACCCAGTACTTC.

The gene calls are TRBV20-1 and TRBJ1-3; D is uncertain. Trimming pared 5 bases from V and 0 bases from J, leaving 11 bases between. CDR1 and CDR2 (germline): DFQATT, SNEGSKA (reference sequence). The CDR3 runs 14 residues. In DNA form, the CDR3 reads TGCAGTGCTCGGCCCATCGACTCTGGAAACACCATATATTTT. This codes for CSARPIDSGNTIYF.

The CDR3: CASRGGDRRDTQYF. The CDR3 DNA reads TGTGCCAGCAGGGGGGGGGACAGACGGGATACGCAGTATTTT. V gene TRBV6-2 or TRBV6-3 combines with J gene TRBJ2-3; D tentatively reads TRBD1 or TRBD2 (7 bases each). The germline V gene encodes CDR1 MNHEY and CDR2 SVGEGT. Trimming took off 6 bases at V and 6 bases at J, with 16 bases between the two ends. The CDR3 spans 14 residues.

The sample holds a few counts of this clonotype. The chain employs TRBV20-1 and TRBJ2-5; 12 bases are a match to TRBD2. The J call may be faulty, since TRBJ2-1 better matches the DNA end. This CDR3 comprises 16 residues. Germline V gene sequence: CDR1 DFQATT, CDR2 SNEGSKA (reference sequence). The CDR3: CSARPQLAGGGDEQFF. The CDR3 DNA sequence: TGCAGTGCTAGACCCCAGCTAGCGGGAGGGGGCGATGAGCAGTTCTTC.

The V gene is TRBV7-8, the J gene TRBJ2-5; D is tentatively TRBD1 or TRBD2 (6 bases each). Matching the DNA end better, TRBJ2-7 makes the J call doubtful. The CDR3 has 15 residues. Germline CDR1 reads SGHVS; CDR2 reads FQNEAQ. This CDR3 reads CASSLIRGQPYEQYF. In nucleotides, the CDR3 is TGTGCCAGCAGCTTAATCCGGGGGCAGCCCTACGAGCAGTACTTC.

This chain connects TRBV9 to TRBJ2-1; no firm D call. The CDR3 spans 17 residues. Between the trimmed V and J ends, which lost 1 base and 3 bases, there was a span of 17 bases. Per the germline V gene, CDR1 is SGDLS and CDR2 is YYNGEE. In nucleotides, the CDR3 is TGTGCCAGCAGCGTAAGCCCATTCGTATCCTACTACAATGAGCAGTTCTTC. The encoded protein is CASSVSPFVSYYNEQFF.

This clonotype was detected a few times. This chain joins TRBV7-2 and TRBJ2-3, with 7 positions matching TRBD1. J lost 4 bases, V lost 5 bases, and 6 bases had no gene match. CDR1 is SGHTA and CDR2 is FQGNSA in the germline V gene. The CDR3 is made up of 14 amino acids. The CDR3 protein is CASSRGQVADTQYF. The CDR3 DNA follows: TGTGCCAGCAGCAGAGGACAGGTAGCAGATACGCAGTATTTT.